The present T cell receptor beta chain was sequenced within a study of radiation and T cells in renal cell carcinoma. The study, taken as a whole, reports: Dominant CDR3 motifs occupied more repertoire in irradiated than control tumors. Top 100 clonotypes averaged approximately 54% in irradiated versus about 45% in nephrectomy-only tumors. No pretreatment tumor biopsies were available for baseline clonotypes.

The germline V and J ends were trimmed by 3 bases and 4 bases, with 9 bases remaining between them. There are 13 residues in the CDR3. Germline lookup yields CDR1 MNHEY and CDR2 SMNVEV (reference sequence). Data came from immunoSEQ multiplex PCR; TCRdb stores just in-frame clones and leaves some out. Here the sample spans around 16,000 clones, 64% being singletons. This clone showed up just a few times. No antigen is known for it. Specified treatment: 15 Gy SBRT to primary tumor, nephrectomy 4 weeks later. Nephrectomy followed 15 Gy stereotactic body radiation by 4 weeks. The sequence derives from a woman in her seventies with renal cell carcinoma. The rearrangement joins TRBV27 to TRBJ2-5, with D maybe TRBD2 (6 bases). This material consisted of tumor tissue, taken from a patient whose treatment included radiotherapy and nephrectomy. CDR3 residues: CASSFVEGETQYF. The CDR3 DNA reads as TGTGCCAGCAGTTTTGTGGAGGGAGAGACCCAGTACTTC.